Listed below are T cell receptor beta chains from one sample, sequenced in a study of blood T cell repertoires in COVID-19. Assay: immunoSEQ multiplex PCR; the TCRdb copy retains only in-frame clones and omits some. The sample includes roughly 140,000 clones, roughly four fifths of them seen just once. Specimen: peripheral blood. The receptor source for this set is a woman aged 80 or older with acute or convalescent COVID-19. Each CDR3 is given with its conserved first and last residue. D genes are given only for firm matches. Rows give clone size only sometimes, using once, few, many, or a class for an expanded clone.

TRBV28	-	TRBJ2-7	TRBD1	TGTGCCAGCAGTTTGGCAAGACAGGGGGCGCGATACGAGCAGTACTTC	CASSLARQGARYEQYF
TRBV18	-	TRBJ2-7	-	TGTGCCAGCTCACCGAGGACGCAACCGACCACTAGCTACGAGCAGTACTTC	CASSPRTQPTTSYEQYF
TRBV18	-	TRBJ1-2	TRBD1	TGTGCCAGCTCACCGCGGACAGGGACCAACTATGGCTACACCTTC	CASSPRTGTNYGYTF
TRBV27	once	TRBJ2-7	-	TGTGCCAGCAGTACAAATAACTACGAGCAGTACTTC	CASSTNNYEQYF
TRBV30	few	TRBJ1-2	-	TGTGCCTGGACCCGACAGACTAACTATGGCTACACCTTC	CAWTRQTNYGYTF
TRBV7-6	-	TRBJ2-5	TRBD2	TGTGCCAGCAGCTTGTGGCTAGCGGGGGCCCAAGAGACCCAGTACTTC	CASSLWLAGAQETQYF
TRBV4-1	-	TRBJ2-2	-	TGCGCCAGCAGCCAAGTGGGGGGACTTATAACCGGGGAGCTGTTTTTT	CASSQVGGLITGELFF
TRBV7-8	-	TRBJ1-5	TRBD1	TGTGCCAGCAGCCAAGGACAGGGGGCGTTTCAGCCCCAGCATTTT	CASSQGQGAFQPQHF
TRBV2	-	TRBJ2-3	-	TGTGCCAGCATTCGGGTCAGCACAGATACGCAGTATTTT	CASIRVSTDTQYF
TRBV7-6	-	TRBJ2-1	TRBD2	TGTGCCAGCACCGCGCCCCCTGGGGGACTAGCCCCCTACAATGAGCAGTTCTTC	CASTAPPGGLAPYNEQFF
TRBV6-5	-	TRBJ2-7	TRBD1	TGTGCCATCAAAAGACCCGGGACAGCGAACTACGAGCAGTACTTC	CAIKRPGTANYEQYF
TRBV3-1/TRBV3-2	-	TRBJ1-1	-	TGTGCCAGCAGCCAAGGAGTTAGTATTCGGACTGAAGCTTTCTTT	CASSQGVSIRTEAFF
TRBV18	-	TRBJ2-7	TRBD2	TGTGCCAGCTCACCACGGGGGGGGTACGAGCAGTACTTC	CASSPRGGYEQYF
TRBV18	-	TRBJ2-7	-	TGTGCCAGCTCTCAACATGCCTTTTACGAGCAGTACTTC	CASSQHAFYEQYF
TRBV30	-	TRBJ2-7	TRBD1	TGTGCCTTCGACAGGGGGCTAATTAAGGGTCTCGAGCAGTACTTC	CAFDRGLIKGLEQYF
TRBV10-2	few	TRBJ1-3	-	TGCGCCAGCAGCCTCGTGGCAGGAGGCTCTGGAAACACCATATATTTT	CASSLVAGGSGNTIYF
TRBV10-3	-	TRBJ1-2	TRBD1	TGTGCCATCAGTGTCGGACAGGGGGATAACTATGGCTACACCTTC	CAISVGQGDNYGYTF
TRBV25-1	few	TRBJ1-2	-	TGTGCCAGCAGTGATTGGGGGGGGCGCGGATCGCGCGGCTACACCTTC	CASSDWGGRGSRGYTF
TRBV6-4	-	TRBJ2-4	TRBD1	TGTGCCAGCAGTCCCTGGACAGGTCCTTTTGCCAAAAACATTCAGTACTTC	CASSPWTGPFAKNIQYF
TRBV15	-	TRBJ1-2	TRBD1	TGTGCCACCAGCAGAGATAGGACAGGGCTGGACTATGGCTACACCTTC	CATSRDRTGLDYGYTF
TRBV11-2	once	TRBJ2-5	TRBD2	TGTGCCAGCAGCTTAGGGGTTGGCGGGGGGGCTTCCCAGTACTTC	CASSLGVGGGASQYF
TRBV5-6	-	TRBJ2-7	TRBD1	TGTGCCAGCAGCTGGGACAGGAACTACGAGCAGTACTTC	CASSWDRNYEQYF
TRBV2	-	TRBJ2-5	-	TGTGCCAGCAGGAACGGACAGCAAGAGACCCAGTACTTC	CASRNGQQETQYF
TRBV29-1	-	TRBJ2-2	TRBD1	TGCAGCGTTGACTATCCGACAGGGTCAGTAAAGTTT	CSVDYPTGSVKF
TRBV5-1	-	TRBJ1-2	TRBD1	TGCGCCAGCAGCTTGGAAATCGGGACAGTGTCTATGGATGGCTACACCTTC	CASSLEIGTVSMDGYTF
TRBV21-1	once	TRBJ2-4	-	TGTGCCAGCAGCAAGACAAGCGGGAGGGCCACCCTCAAAAACATTCAGTACTTC	CASSKTSGRATLKNIQYF
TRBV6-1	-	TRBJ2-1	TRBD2	TGTGCCAGCAGCGAAGCTCGCGGGCCTAGCGGGGTGTATGAGCAGTTCTTC	CASSEARGPSGVYEQFF
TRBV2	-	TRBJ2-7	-	TGTGCCAGCAAAGGAATTCAAGGGAGCGAGCAGTACTTC	CASKGIQGSEQYF
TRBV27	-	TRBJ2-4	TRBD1	TGTGCCAGCAGGAAGACAGGGCCAAACATTCAGTACTTC	CASRKTGPNIQYF
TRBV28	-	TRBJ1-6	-	TGTGCCAGCACCTCGGACCGGACAAATTCACCCCTCCACTTT	CASTSDRTNSPLHF
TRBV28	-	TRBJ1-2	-	TGTGCCAGCAGTCGCTGGGACAAGAACTATGGCTACACCTTC	CASSRWDKNYGYTF
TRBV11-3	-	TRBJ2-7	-	TGTGCCAGCAGCCAACTCGGCGGGACCTACGAGCAGTACTTC	CASSQLGGTYEQYF
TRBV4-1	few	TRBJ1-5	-	TGCGCCAGCAGCCAAGTAGGGGGTAGCCCAAAGCCCCAGCATTTT	CASSQVGGSPKPQHF
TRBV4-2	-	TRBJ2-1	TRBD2	TGTGCCAGCAGCCAAGTGTTGCGGGAGTTATACAATGAGCAGTTCTTC	CASSQVLRELYNEQFF
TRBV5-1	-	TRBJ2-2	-	TGCGCCAGCAAGACACAGGCTACCGGGGAGCTGTTTTTT	CASKTQATGELFF
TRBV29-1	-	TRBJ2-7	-	TGCAGCGTCGAGACAAGACGCTCCTACGAGCAGTACTTC	CSVETRRSYEQYF
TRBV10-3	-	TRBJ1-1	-	TGTGCCATCAGTGACTCGTACACTGAAGCTTTCTTT	CAISDSYTEAFF
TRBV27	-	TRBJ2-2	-	TGTGCCAGCAGTAAAGGGGGTTTCAGGATAGACACCGGGGAGCTGTTTTTT	CASSKGGFRIDTGELFF
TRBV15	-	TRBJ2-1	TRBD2	TGTGCCACCAGCAGAGTAGCCAGCGGGGGTTTTAATGAGCAGTTCTTC	CATSRVASGGFNEQFF
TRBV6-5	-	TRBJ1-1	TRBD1	TGTGCCAGCGTCCACAGGGGGCGGACTGAAGCTTTCTTT	CASVHRGRTEAFF
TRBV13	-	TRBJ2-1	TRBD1	TGTGCCAGCAGCATCGACAGGGCCTACAATGAGCAGTTCTTC	CASSIDRAYNEQFF
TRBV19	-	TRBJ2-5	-	TGTGCCAGTTGGGACATACAAGAGACCCAGTACTTC	CASWDIQETQYF
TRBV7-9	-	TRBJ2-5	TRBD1	TGTGCCAGCAGCTTCGCGACAGGGGCTCGAGAGACCCAGTACTTC	CASSFATGARETQYF
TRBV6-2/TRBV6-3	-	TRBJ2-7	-	TGTGCCAGCAGTTCCCCAAATTCCATTTTCGTTAACACCTACGAGCAGTACTTC	CASSSPNSIFVNTYEQYF
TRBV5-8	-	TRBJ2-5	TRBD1	TGTGCCAGCAGCCCCGGGACAGCACTCTTTGGTCTCCAAGAGACCCAGTACTTC	CASSPGTALFGLQETQYF
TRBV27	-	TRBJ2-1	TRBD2	TGTGCCAGCAGTTTATCTAGCGGGGGGTACAATGAGCAGTTCTTC	CASSLSSGGYNEQFF
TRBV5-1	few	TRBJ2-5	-	TGCGCCAGCAGCGGGGTAGGGGAACCTTCGGAGACCCAGTACTTC	CASSGVGEPSETQYF
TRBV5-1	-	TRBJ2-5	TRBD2	TGCGCCAGCAGCCAGGGACTAGCTTCGATTCAGACCCAGTACTTC	CASSQGLASIQTQYF
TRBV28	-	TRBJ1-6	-	TGTGCCAGCAGTTTAAATCCGGGACACGGACTTTATTCACCCCTCCACTTT	CASSLNPGHGLYSPLHF
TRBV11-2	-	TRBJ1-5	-	TGTGCCAGCAGCCTGCAGGGAATGGGCAATCAGCCCCAGCATTTT	CASSLQGMGNQPQHF
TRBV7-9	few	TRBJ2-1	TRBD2	TGTGCCAGCAGCTTCGGGGGGTTAAGACACTACAATGAGCAGTTCTTC	CASSFGGLRHYNEQFF
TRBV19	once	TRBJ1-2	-	TGTGCCAGTAGTCCGGGATCCCAAAAGTATGGCTACACCTTC	CASSPGSQKYGYTF